This T cell receptor beta chain was sequenced for a study of blood T cell repertoires in COVID-19 (TCRdb year 2020). Broadly, across the study: Samples from collaborators originated in the United States, Italy and Spain and spanned both the acute and convalescent phases of COVID-19. A freely available public database, intended as a resource for researchers studying the immune response to SARS-CoV-2, is where the repertoires were released. Where available, HLA class I and class II types were taken from metadata supplied by the sample provider and were not determined by assay-based typing. Samples came from the ongoing ImmuneRACE study (first 160 participants) plus 1,254 subjects from 6 global collaborators. The sample metadata nearly always contained a de-identified subject ID, COVID-19 status, age in years and sex. The material from the prospective study consisted of cDNA or gDNA derived from T cells, B-cell-depleted T cells, or PBMCs. Subjects who had been exposed to COVID-19, were actively infected with it, or had recovered from it provided the deeply sampled blood TCRbeta repertoires that made up the dataset. The full study reports these points: How much clinical and demographic metadata was included differed by source and by participant, and the metadata was provided uncurated.

Regarding this clone: What antigen it recognizes has not been identified. One base away there is no much larger clone; base qualities are not given.

TCRbeta CDR3 regions were amplified from genomic DNA using the immunoSEQ Assay, a bias-controlled multiplex PCR. Per the source publication's procedure: The number of nucleated cells in each sample was estimated by amplification of reference gene primers within the assay. To quantify the absolute abundance of each unique TCRbeta CDR3 rearrangement, sequence reads were collapsed and filtered. For each sample, productive Simpson clonality was calculated by taking the square root of Simpson's diversity index across productive rearrangements. TCRdb holds this immuneACCESS table with in-frame rearrangements only. Some clones are missing; in checked studies, unresolved V genes explain under half, and the rest has no known cause. That table furnishes V, J and clone size, whereas the DNA furnished D and trimming. This sample lists 240,000 or so clones; 81% were detected once. Approximately 7.5% of the sample is taken by the ten largest.

Ends trimmed: V by 4 bases, J by 15 bases; bases unmatched to a gene: 15. Its CDR3 holds 15 amino acids, cysteine through phenylalanine. Only CDR3 DNA remains: 45 bases, in frame from the first base. Based on the germline V gene, the CDR1 and CDR2 sequences are MNHEY and SVGAGI. One collaborating source in Seattle enrolled patients while the patients were actively infected and followed the patients over time throughout the course of disease. Each collaborating institution followed its own protocols to collect whole blood in K2EDTA tubes. For TCRbeta analysis, collaborator samples were shipped as frozen whole blood, as isolated PBMCs, or as DNA extracted from either sample type.

Sequencing was performed on peripheral blood. This receptor was taken from a woman older than 75 with COVID-19, enrolled during active disease. The receptor chain draws on TRBV6-5 and TRBJ2-1, with 10 bases in between that match TRBD2. The encoded CDR3 is CASSSVKRGGADRFF. The DNA is TGTGCCAGCAGTTCCGTAAAGCGGGGGGGAGCCGATCGGTTCTTC.